This T cell receptor (beta chain) is from a study of blood T cells in healthy people across ages. The germline V gene encodes CDR1 SGHTA and CDR2 FQGNSA. This CDR3 contains 14 residues. V was clipped by 10 bases and J by 4 bases, with 17 bases between them. Findings and limits, study-wide: Conclusively comparing naive with antigen-experienced cells was impossible with unsorted PBMCs. With donor CMV status unknown, expanded clonotype changes were possibly confounded.

A second PCR of roughly 6 to 12 cycles used a sample-barcoded 5' primer and a J-beta primer mix. TCRdb reanalysed the 5' RACE reads using MiXCR and keeps one entry per CDR3 protein. The sample includes about 680,000 distinct CDR3 sequences, 49% of them seen just once. Concerning this clonotype: Its antigen remains unidentified.

Every donor provided roughly 10 milliliters of peripheral blood. The V call is TRBV7-2, the J call TRBJ2-1, with a weak D call TRBD2 (5 bases). Source material: blood. This TCR came from a woman aged 55-69 years in good health. CDR3 bases: TGTGCCACCACGCGAGGCGGGTCATACAATGAGCAGTTCTTC. Its protein is CATTRGGSYNEQFF.